Below, 21 T cell receptor beta chains from the same sample are listed, as sequenced in a study of spatial heterogeneity in lung cancer. Noted time point: sample taken at primary tumor resection. TCRdb independently ran MiXCR on the 5' RACE reads; one entry per CDR3 protein. The table records about 1,500 distinct CDR3 sequences, 10% of them present only once. Study-wide findings and caveats: Intratumoral expanded alpha and beta TCR counts were found to track tumor mutation counts.

The antigens these receptors bind are not known. Specimen: lung tumor tissue, collected at surgery. These receptors came from a female donor with early-stage non-small cell lung cancer.

By share of the sample, this clonotype is medium-sized. This chain uses TRBV4-3 with TRBJ2-3, with D maybe TRBD2 (5 bases). The CDR3 length is 14 residues. Germline CDR1 is LGHNA and CDR2 is YSLEER. V dropped 2 bases and J dropped 1 base, with 7 bases sitting between them. Here the CDR3 DNA reads TGCGCCAGCAGCCAACGGGAAGGCACAGATACGCAGTATTTT. It translates to CASSQREGTDTQYF.

The gene calls are TRBV28 and TRBJ2-7; D is perhaps TRBD1 (5 bases). The germline V gene has CDR1 MDHEN and CDR2 SYDVKM. Trimming took off 8 bases at V and 7 bases at J, with 18 bases between the two ends. There are 13 residues in the CDR3. CDR3 nucleotides: TGTGCCAGCCCTTCGACCAGGGTTCGTGAGCAGTACTTC. Residues: CASPSTRVREQYF.

This clonotype is termed large. The chain combines TRBV12-3 or TRBV12-4 with TRBJ2-2; weak D call: TRBD1 (5 bases). There are 15 residues in the CDR3. V was shortened by 6 bases and J by 4 bases, with 15 bases between the two germline ends. Written as DNA, the CDR3 is TGTGCCAGCAGCCCTCTTGCAGGGTCCACCGGGGAGCTGTTTTTT. This sequence encodes CASSPLAGSTGELFF.

This clonotype is medium-sized by share. The genes are TRBV29-1 and TRBJ2-7, with D maybe TRBD2 (6 bases). V was cut by 6 bases and J by 1 base, with 22 bases left in between. Germline V gene lookup returns CDR1 SQVTM and CDR2 ANQGSEA. There are 16 residues in the CDR3. Here the CDR3 reads CSVQGWRTGSSYEQYF. CDR3 nucleotides: TGCAGCGTCCAGGGATGGAGGACCGGGAGTTCCTACGAGCAGTACTTC.

This clonotype is deemed large. The rearrangement links TRBV23-1 to TRBJ1-1; 8 bases are a match to TRBD1. TRBV23-1 is designated an ORF whose function remains uncertain. There are 17 residues in the CDR3. The V gene end was trimmed by 4 bases and the J gene end by 3 bases; junction bases not matched to a gene: 13. The CDR3 loop reads CASSPSSRGPYDTEAFF. In DNA, the CDR3 is TGCGCCAGCAGTCCCTCCTCCAGGGGGCCGTATGACACTGAAGCTTTCTTT.

Sample share makes this clonotype medium-sized (0.01 to 0.1%). For the CDR3, the DNA is TGCGCCAGCAGCCAAGGAAACAGCGGGGGGAAAGATACGCAGTATTTT. This translates into CASSQGNSGGKDTQYF. The chain has TRBV4-3 and TRBJ2-3, with 9 positions matching TRBD2. The germline V gene has CDR1 LGHNA and CDR2 YSLEER. V shed 1 base, J shed 5 bases, and the junction held 7 bases outside the gene matches. This CDR3 spans 16 amino acids.

The rearrangement uses TRBV28 and TRBJ2-5; D unresolved. CDR1 and CDR2 (germline): MDHEN, SYDVKM. V was cut by 6 bases and J by 2 bases, with 4 bases left in between. CDR3 size: 11 residues. CDR3 in DNA: TGTGCCAGCAGCCCGCAAGAGACCCAGTACTTC. It is translated as CASSPQETQYF.

The sample holds many counts of this clonotype. The chain has TRBV5-6 and TRBJ2-3, with TRBD1 as a possible D gene (6 bases). The CDR3 has 16 amino acids. V lost 0 bases, J lost 4 bases, and 15 bases lay in between. The germline V gene has CDR1 SGHDT and CDR2 YYEEEE. The CDR3 sequence: CASSLGAGVSSDTQYF. The CDR3 nucleotides are TGTGCCAGCAGCTTGGGGGCAGGGGTGTCTTCAGATACGCAGTATTTT.

The rearrangement links TRBV27 to TRBJ2-1, with D possibly being TRBD1 (6 bases). CDR1 and CDR2 (germline): MNHEY, SMNVEV (reference sequence). Trimming stripped 5 bases from V and 7 bases from J, with 15 bases between. This CDR3 contains 14 residues. The CDR3 bases are TGTGCCAGCAGTGTCCTAAAGGGGGTTAATGAGCAGTTCTTC. Residues: CASSVLKGVNEQFF.

The V call is TRBV19, the J call TRBJ2-5; D is perhaps TRBD2 (6 bases). The CDR3 sequence is 15 residues long. Per germline, CDR1 LNHDA and CDR2 SQIVND (reference sequence). V was clipped by 0 bases and J by 5 bases, with 13 bases between them. The CDR3 protein is CASSIDGSGGETQYF. The CDR3 nucleotides read TGTGCCAGTAGTATAGACGGGTCTGGGGGGGAGACCCAGTACTTC.

This clonotype is medium-sized within its sample. The chain combines TRBV28 with TRBJ2-3; 7 positions match TRBD2. CDR1 and CDR2 from the germline V gene are MDHEN and SYDVKM. This CDR3 has 18 amino acids. With 3 bases clipped from V and 2 bases from J, the junction kept 14 bases outside the gene matches. Here the CDR3 DNA reads TGTGCCAGCAGTTTCCCGCGACTAGCCCTATCCTCCACAGATACGCAGTATTTT. Its protein is CASSFPRLALSSTDTQYF.

This clonotype is labeled medium-sized. The chain is built from TRBV29-1 and TRBJ2-5; a weak D match, TRBD2 (6 bases). Germline CDR1 and CDR2: SQVTM and ANQGSEA. The CDR3 sequence is 12 residues long. Trimming stripped 3 bases from V and 2 bases from J, with 7 bases between. The CDR3: CSVDSGQETQYF. CDR3 nucleotides: TGCAGCGTTGATAGCGGACAAGAGACCCAGTACTTC.

V usage is TRBV3-1 and J usage is TRBJ2-6; D is uncertain. This CDR3 spans 14 amino acids. Trimming took 3 bases from V and 4 from J, leaving 7 bases between them. From germline, CDR1 is LGHDT and CDR2 YNNKEL (reference sequence). CDR3 protein: CASSHNAGANVLTF. The DNA for the CDR3 is TGTGCCAGCAGCCACAACGCCGGGGCCAACGTCCTGACTTTC.

The genes are TRBV4-3 and TRBJ1-5; D gene unclear. Germline CDR1 and CDR2: LGHNA and YSLEER. The CDR3 is 15 residues long. The ends were cut back, 0 bases at V and 6 bases at J, with 12 bases in the middle. CDR3 amino acids: CASSQEPDGSQPQHF. CDR3 DNA: TGCGCCAGCAGCCAAGAACCCGATGGGAGTCAGCCCCAGCATTTT.

This clonotype is large by share. J is TRBJ2-1 and V is TRBV20-1, with TRBD1 matching over 8 bases. CDR3 length: 15 residues. Germline V gives CDR1 DFQATT, CDR2 SNEGSKA (reference sequence). The trim removed 3 bases at V and 0 bases at J, leaving 4 bases unmatched. CDR3 bases: TGCAGTGCTAGGGGACAGGACTACTCCTACAATGAGCAGTTCTTC. This gives the protein CSARGQDYSYNEQFF.

V is TRBV11-2 and J is TRBJ2-7, with unresolved D. There are 13 residues in the CDR3. Germline assignment: CDR1 SGHAT and CDR2 FQNNGV. With 0 bases removed from V and 6 bases from J, the gap between germline ends came to 9 bases. The CDR3 loop reads CASSLDRVGEQYF. The CDR3 DNA reads as TGTGCCAGCAGCTTAGATCGGGTGGGCGAGCAGTACTTC. The variable domain in full, completed from reference TRBV11-2 and TRBJ2-7, reads EAGVAQSPRYKIIEKRQSVAFWCNPISGHATLYWYQQILGQGPKLLIQFQNNGVVDDSQLPKDRFSAERLKGVDSTLKIQPAKLEDSAVYLCASSLDRVGEQYFGPGTRLTVT.

This clonotype is large by share. The gene calls are TRBV20-1 and TRBJ2-7, with TRBD2 identical over 9 bases. Germline trimming cut 6 bases from V and 3 bases from J; bases unmatched to any gene: 9. This CDR3 comprises 14 residues. From germline, CDR1 is DFQATT and CDR2 SNEGSKA (reference sequence). For the CDR3, the DNA is TGCAGTGCCCCCAGTGCGGGAGGGCTCTACGAGCAGTACTTC. It codes for CSAPSAGGLYEQYF.

The chain joins TRBV20-1 to TRBJ2-7, with a possible D match to TRBD2 (6 bases). CDR3 length: 12 residues. Germline CDR1 reads DFQATT; CDR2 reads SNEGSKA (reference sequence). Deletions cut 6 bases from V and 5 bases from J, with 14 bases between. CDR3: CSASSGFDEQYF. The CDR3 nucleotides read TGCAGTGCCTCAAGCGGGTTCGACGAGCAGTACTTC.

This clonotype is judged large. The chain links TRBV10-3 to TRBJ2-5; TRBD1 matches 7 bases. Germline CDR1 ENHRY, CDR2 SYGVKD. V gave up 3 bases and J gave up 5 bases; unmatched junction bases: 6. The length of the CDR3 is 14 residues. CDR3 sequence (DNA): TGTGCCATCAGTGAAGCGGACAGGAGGGAGACCCAGTACTTC. This gives the protein CAISEADRRETQYF.

This clonotype is deemed medium-sized. This chain uses TRBV6-1 with TRBJ1-5; D is unresolved. This CDR3 is built from 13 residues. V shed 1 base and J shed 9 bases, with 10 bases lying between them. Germline values: CDR1 MNHNS, CDR2 SASEGT. CDR3 sequence: CASSEGLQWPQHF. CDR3 nucleotide sequence: TGTGCCAGCAGTGAAGGTCTGCAGTGGCCCCAGCATTTT.

This clonotype has just a few counts. This chain connects TRBV28 to TRBJ2-7; TRBD2 is a possible D gene (6 bases). The CDR3 length is 13 residues. Germline V lookup: CDR1 MDHEN, CDR2 SYDVKM. The V gene lost 5 bases and the J gene lost 3 bases, with 11 bases spanning the gap. The DNA for the CDR3 is TGTGCCAGCAGTATGGGACTCCACTACGAGCAGTACTTC. It codes for CASSMGLHYEQYF.